The rows below give T cell receptor beta chains drawn from one sample of a study of tumor-infiltrating lymphocytes in primary liver carcinoma. TCRdb re-called the multiplex PCR reads with MiXCR, one entry per CDR3 protein. The sample lists some 180,000 distinct CDR3 sequences, around four fifths occurring once. Material for sequencing was tumor tissue from primary liver carcinoma. These receptors all stem from a man aged 35 to 55 with primary liver carcinoma and hepatitis B virus infection. Each CDR3 is given with its conserved first and last residue. Fields, in order: clone size, J gene, D gene, V gene, CDR3 protein, CDR3 DNA. D genes are given only for firm matches. Part of the rows lack a size; the others show once, few, many or a class for expanded clones.

clone size: -; J gene: TRBJ2-3; D gene: TRBD2; V gene: TRBV10-3; CDR3 protein: CATGLAGADAQYF; CDR3 DNA: TGTGCCACTGGACTAGCGGGAGCAGATGCGCAATATTTT
clone size: -; J gene: TRBJ2-5; D gene: -; V gene: TRBV12-3/TRBV12-4; CDR3 protein: CASIGEETQYF; CDR3 DNA: TGTGCCAGCATTGGTGAAGAGACCCAGTACTTC
clone size: few; J gene: TRBJ2-3; D gene: -; V gene: TRBV6-1; CDR3 protein: CASSHTETQYF; CDR3 DNA: TGTGCCAGCAGTCACACAGAAACGCAGTATTTT
clone size: -; J gene: TRBJ2-7; D gene: -; V gene: TRBV4-2; CDR3 protein: CASSRAAHEQYF; CDR3 DNA: TGTGCCAGCAGCCGAGCGGCGCACGAGCAGTACTTC
clone size: -; J gene: TRBJ2-1; D gene: -; V gene: TRBV7-9; CDR3 protein: CASSFGVGVGDEQFF; CDR3 DNA: TGTGCCAGCAGCTTCGGAGTGGGAGTGGGCGATGAGCAGTTCTTC
clone size: few; J gene: TRBJ2-5; D gene: -; V gene: TRBV6-6; CDR3 protein: CASSPDTETQYF; CDR3 DNA: TGTGCCAGCAGCCCTGACACGGAGACCCAGTACTTC
clone size: many; J gene: TRBJ2-1; D gene: TRBD1; V gene: TRBV12-3/TRBV12-4; CDR3 protein: CASDRGNEQFF; CDR3 DNA: TGTGCCAGTGACAGGGGCAATGAGCAGTTCTTC
clone size: -; J gene: TRBJ2-1; D gene: -; V gene: TRBV29-1; CDR3 protein: CSIDPSRADTNEQFF; CDR3 DNA: TGCAGCATTGATCCTTCTAGGGCCGATACCAATGAGCAGTTCTTC
clone size: -; J gene: TRBJ2-1; D gene: TRBD2; V gene: TRBV11-3; CDR3 protein: CASILGREGHNEQFF; CDR3 DNA: TGTGCCAGCATCTTAGGGCGGGAGGGCCACAATGAGCAATTCTTC
clone size: -; J gene: TRBJ2-5; D gene: TRBD2; V gene: TRBV4-3; CDR3 protein: CASSQVTSGRIGETQYF; CDR3 DNA: TGCGCCAGCAGCCAAGTGACTAGCGGGAGGATTGGTGAGACCCAGTACTTC
clone size: -; J gene: TRBJ1-1; D gene: -; V gene: TRBV11-3; CDR3 protein: CASSTGLKTDAFF; CDR3 DNA: TGTGCCAGTAGCACAGGTTTGAAGACTGATGCTTTCTTT
clone size: -; J gene: TRBJ2-3; D gene: -; V gene: TRBV7-2; CDR3 protein: CASSSRVGPPYF; CDR3 DNA: TGTGCCAGCAGCTCCAGGGTTGGTCCCCCGTATTTT
clone size: -; J gene: TRBJ2-7; D gene: -; V gene: TRBV29-1; CDR3 protein: CSVGWANHELYF; CDR3 DNA: TGCAGCGTGGGTTGGGCTAATCACGAGCTGTACTTC
clone size: -; J gene: TRBJ2-1; D gene: -; V gene: TRBV30; CDR3 protein: CAWSSTWASRVQFF; CDR3 DNA: TGTGCCTGGAGTTCAACCTGGGCATCCAGGGTTCAGTTTTTC
clone size: -; J gene: TRBJ1-1; D gene: TRBD1; V gene: TRBV14; CDR3 protein: CASSQMTGGLEAFF; CDR3 DNA: TGTGCCAGCAGCCAAATGACAGGGGGCTTGGAAGCTTTCTTT
clone size: -; J gene: TRBJ2-7; D gene: TRBD1; V gene: TRBV11-2; CDR3 protein: CASSLRLTGESEKYF; CDR3 DNA: TGTGCCAGCAGCTTACGATTGACAGGGGAAAGCGAGAAGTACTTC
clone size: few; J gene: TRBJ2-1; D gene: -; V gene: TRBV29-1; CDR3 protein: CSVVGRKGSNEQFF; CDR3 DNA: TGCAGCGTTGTGGGAAGGAAAGGGTCCAATGAGCAGTTCTTC
clone size: -; J gene: TRBJ2-5; D gene: TRBD1; V gene: TRBV11-2; CDR3 protein: CVRSRTGGRQESQYF; CDR3 DNA: TGTGTCAGAAGCAGGACAGGGGGCAGGCAAGAGAGCCAGTACTTC
clone size: -; J gene: TRBJ2-1; D gene: TRBD2; V gene: TRBV5-5; CDR3 protein: CANSPSSGIYNEQFF; CDR3 DNA: TGCGCCAACAGCCCATCGAGCGGGATCTACAATGAGCAGTTCTTC
clone size: -; J gene: TRBJ2-7; D gene: TRBD1; V gene: TRBV4-3; CDR3 protein: CANSQEETGAPYEHYF; CDR3 DNA: TGCGCCAACAGCCAAGAAGAAACAGGGGCCCCCTACGAGCATTACTTC
clone size: -; J gene: TRBJ1-1; D gene: -; V gene: TRBV2; CDR3 protein: CASSEAEWLAFF; CDR3 DNA: TGTGCCAGCAGTGAAGCGGAGTGGCTAGCTTTCTTT
clone size: -; J gene: TRBJ2-3; D gene: -; V gene: TRBV11-1; CDR3 protein: CSSSSGGSSVGARTDTQYF; CDR3 DNA: TGTTCCAGCAGCTCTGGGGGAAGCTCTGTTGGAGCCCGGACAGATACGCAATATTTT
clone size: -; J gene: TRBJ2-3; D gene: -; V gene: TRBV11-1; CDR3 protein: CTGSSGGSSVGAHTDTQYF; CDR3 DNA: TGTACCGGCAGCTCTGGGGGAAGCTCTGTTGGAGCCCACACAGATACGCAGTATTTT
clone size: -; J gene: TRBJ1-4; D gene: TRBD1; V gene: TRBV29-1; CDR3 protein: CSVMTGSDEKLFF; CDR3 DNA: TGCAGCGTCATGACAGGGTCTGATGAAAAACTGTTTTTT
clone size: -; J gene: TRBJ2-7; D gene: -; V gene: TRBV4-3; CDR3 protein: CASRQSGGSYEQYF; CDR3 DNA: TGCGCCAGCCGACAAAGTGGGGGGTCCTACGAGCAGTACTTC
clone size: many; J gene: TRBJ2-4; D gene: TRBD2; V gene: TRBV5-1; CDR3 protein: CASSGGTSGRIGGNIQYF; CDR3 DNA: TGCGCCAGCAGCGGAGGGACTAGCGGGAGAATCGGCGGAAACATTCAGTACTTC
clone size: -; J gene: TRBJ2-1; D gene: -; V gene: TRBV11-3; CDR3 protein: CASSFADPYNEQFF; CDR3 DNA: TGTGCCAGTAGCTTCGCCGACCCCTACAATGAACAGTTCTTC
clone size: many; J gene: TRBJ2-3; D gene: TRBD1; V gene: TRBV6-5; CDR3 protein: CASSSETPGQGGDTQYF; CDR3 DNA: TGTGCCAGCAGTTCCGAGACGCCGGGACAGGGGGGAGATACGCAGTATTTT
clone size: -; J gene: TRBJ2-2; D gene: -; V gene: TRBV6-1; CDR3 protein: CASSNTEGTPGELFF; CDR3 DNA: TGTGCCAGTAGTAACACCGAGGGGACACCCGGGGAGCTGTTTTTT